Below, one T cell receptor beta chain is given with its context. Antigen unknown. With a much larger clone just one base away, this may be a read error. The data are from a study of early T cells in non-severe SARS-CoV-2 infection. Study as a whole: Sequenced bulk RNA came from whole blood that was unsorted, and chains were unpaired.

Attached unique molecular identifiers marked individual cDNA molecules. Via MiXCR, TCRdb re-called the 5' RACE reads, giving one row per CDR3 protein. The sample shows fewer than 40,000 distinct CDR3 sequences, roughly 5.9% of them seen only once. The CDR3 length is 14 residues. The germline V gene encodes CDR1 SQVTM and CDR2 ANQGSEA. Findings and caveats of the study: Anti-spike CD8 responses were favored in VDJdb matching, and private and CD4 specificities were missed.

The rearrangement joins TRBV29-1 to TRBJ1-1, with D uncertain. The sample was whole blood. The TCR comes from an adult who was a healthcare worker with PCR-confirmed SARS-CoV-2 infection or an uninfected control (not recorded which). The CDR3 bases are TGCAGCGCCAAGGCCGCCGGAATGAACACTGAAGCTTCCTTT. Protein sequence: CSAKAAGMNTEASF.